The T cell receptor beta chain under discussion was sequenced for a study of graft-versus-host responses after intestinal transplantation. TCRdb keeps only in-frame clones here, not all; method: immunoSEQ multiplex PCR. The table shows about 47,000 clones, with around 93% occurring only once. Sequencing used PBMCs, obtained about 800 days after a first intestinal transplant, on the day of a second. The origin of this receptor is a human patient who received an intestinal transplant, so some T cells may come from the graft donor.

The chain's CDR3 is CASSPTPGGNSPLHF. The CDR3 region has the DNA TGTGCCAGCTCACCGACCCCGGGAGGGAATTCACCCCTCCACTTT. J is TRBJ1-6 and V is TRBV18; no definite D call. The CDR3 length is 15 residues. Trimming took 3 bases from V and 7 from J, leaving 13 bases between them. Germline-derived CDR1 and CDR2 are KGHSH and LQKENI.